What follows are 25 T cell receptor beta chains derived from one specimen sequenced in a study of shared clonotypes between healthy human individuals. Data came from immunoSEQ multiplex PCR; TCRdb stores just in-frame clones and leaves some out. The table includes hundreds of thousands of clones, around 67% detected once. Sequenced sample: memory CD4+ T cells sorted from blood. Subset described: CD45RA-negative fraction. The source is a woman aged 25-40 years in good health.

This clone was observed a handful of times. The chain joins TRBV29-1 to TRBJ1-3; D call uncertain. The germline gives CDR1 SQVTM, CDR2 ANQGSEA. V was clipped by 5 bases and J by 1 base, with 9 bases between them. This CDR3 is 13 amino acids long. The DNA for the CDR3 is TGCAGCGTTATATCGCGGTCTGGAAACACCATATATTTT. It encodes CSVISRSGNTIYF.

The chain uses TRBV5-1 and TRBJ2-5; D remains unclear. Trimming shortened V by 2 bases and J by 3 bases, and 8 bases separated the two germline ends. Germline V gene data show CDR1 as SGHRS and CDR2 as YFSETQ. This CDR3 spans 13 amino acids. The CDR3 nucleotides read TGCGCCAGCAGCTTTCAGCAGAAAGAGACCCAGTACTTC. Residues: CASSFQQKETQYF.

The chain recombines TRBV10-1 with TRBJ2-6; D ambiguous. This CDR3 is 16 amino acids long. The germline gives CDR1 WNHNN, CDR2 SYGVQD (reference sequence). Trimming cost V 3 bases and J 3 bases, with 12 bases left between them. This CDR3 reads CASSDPAAIGANVLTF. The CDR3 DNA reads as TGCGCCAGCAGTGACCCCGCGGCTATTGGGGCCAACGTCCTGACTTTC.

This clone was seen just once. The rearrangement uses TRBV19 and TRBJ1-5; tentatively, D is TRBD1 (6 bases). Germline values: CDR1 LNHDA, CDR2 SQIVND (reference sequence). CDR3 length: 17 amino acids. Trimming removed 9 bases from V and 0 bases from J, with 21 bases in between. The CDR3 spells CASKGGTRINSNQPQHF. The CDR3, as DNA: TGTGCCAGCAAGGGGGGGACCCGAATTAATAGCAATCAGCCCCAGCATTTT.

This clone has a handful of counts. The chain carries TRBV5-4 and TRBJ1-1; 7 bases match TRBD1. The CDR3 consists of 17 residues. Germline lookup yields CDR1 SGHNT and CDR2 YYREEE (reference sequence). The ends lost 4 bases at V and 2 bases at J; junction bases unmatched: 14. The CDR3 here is CASSLPGQRGSNTEAFF. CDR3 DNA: TGTGCCAGCAGCCTTCCGGGACAGCGCGGAAGTAACACTGAAGCTTTCTTT.

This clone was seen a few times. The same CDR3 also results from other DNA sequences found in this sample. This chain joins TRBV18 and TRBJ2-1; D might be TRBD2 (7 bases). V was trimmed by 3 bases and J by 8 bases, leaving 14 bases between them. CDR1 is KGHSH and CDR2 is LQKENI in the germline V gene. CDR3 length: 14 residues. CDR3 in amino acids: CASSPLQGRDEQFF. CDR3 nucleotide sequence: TGTGCCAGCTCACCGCTTCAGGGGAGGGATGAGCAGTTCTTC. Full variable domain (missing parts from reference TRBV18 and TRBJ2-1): NAGVMQNPRHLVRRRGQEARLRCSPMKGHSHVYWYRQLPEEGLKFMVYLQKENIIDESGMPKERFSAEFPKEGPSILRIQQVVRGDSAAYFCASSPLQGRDEQFFGPGTRLTVL.

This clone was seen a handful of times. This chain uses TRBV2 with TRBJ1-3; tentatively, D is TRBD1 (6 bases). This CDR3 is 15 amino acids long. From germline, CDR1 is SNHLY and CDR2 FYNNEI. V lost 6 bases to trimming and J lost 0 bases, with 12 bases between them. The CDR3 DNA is TGTGCCAGCAGCGATGACAGGAGCTCTGGAAACACCATATATTTT. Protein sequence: CASSDDRSSGNTIYF.

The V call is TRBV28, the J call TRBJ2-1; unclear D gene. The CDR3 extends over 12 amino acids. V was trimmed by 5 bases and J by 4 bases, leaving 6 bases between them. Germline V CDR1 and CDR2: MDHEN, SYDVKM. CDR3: CASSEVYNEQFF. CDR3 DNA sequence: TGTGCCAGCAGTGAGGTTTACAATGAGCAGTTCTTC. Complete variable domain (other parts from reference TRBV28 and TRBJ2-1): DVKVTQSSRYLVKRTGEKVFLECVQDMDHENMFWYRQDPGLGLRLIYFSYDVKMKEKGDIPEGYSVSREKKERFSLILESASTNQTSMYLCASSEVYNEQFFGPGTRLTVL.

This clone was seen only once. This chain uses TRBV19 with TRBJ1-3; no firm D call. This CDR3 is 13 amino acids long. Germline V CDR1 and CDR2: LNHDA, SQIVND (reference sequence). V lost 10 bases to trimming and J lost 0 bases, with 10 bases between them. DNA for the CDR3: TGTGCCACAGACCGCCGCTCTGGAAACACCATATATTTT. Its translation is CATDRRSGNTIYF.

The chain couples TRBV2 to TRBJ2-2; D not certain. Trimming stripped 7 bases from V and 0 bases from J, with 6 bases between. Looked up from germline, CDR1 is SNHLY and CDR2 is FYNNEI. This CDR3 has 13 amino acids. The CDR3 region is CASTRSNTGELFF. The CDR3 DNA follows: TGTGCCAGCACCAGGTCGAACACCGGGGAGCTGTTTTTT.

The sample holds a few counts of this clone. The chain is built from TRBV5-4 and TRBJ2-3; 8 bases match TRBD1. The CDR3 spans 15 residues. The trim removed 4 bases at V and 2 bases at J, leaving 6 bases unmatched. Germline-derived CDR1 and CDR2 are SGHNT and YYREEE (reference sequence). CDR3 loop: CASSLQTGVTDTQYF. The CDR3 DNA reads TGTGCCAGCAGCCTTCAGACAGGGGTCACAGATACGCAGTATTTT.

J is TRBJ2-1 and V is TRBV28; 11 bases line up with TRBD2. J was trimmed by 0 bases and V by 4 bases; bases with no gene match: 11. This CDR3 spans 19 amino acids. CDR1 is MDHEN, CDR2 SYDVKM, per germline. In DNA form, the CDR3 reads TGTGCCAGCAGTTCCCCGACTAGCGGGGTAAGGAGCTCCTACAATGAGCAGTTCTTC. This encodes CASSSPTSGVRSSYNEQFF. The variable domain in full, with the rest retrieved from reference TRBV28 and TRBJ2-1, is DVKVTQSSRYLVKRTGEKVFLECVQDMDHENMFWYRQDPGLGLRLIYFSYDVKMKEKGDIPEGYSVSREKKERFSLILESASTNQTSMYLCASSSPTSGVRSSYNEQFFGPGTRLTVL.

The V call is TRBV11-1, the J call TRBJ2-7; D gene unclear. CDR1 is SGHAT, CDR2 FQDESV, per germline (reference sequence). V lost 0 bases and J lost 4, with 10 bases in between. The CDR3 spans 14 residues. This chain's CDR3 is CASSLAGLGYEQYF. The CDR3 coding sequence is TGTGCCAGCAGCTTAGCAGGGCTGGGTTACGAGCAGTACTTC.

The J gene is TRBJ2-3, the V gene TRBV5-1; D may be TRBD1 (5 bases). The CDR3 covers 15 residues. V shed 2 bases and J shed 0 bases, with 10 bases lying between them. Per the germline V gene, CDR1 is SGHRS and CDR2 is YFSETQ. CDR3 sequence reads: CASSFARASTDTQYF. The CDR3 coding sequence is TGCGCCAGCAGCTTCGCCAGGGCTAGCACAGATACGCAGTATTTT.

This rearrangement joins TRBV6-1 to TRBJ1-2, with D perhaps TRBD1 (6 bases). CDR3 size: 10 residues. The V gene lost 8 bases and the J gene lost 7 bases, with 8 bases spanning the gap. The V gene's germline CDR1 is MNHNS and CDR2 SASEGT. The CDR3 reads CASGGLGYTF. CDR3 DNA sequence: TGTGCCAGCGGGGGGCTTGGCTACACCTTC.

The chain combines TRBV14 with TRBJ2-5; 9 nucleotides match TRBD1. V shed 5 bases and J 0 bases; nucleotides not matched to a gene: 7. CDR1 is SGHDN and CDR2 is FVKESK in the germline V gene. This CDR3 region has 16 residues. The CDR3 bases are TGTGCCAGCAGCTTACTGGGGACAGGGAACCAAGAGACCCAGTACTTC. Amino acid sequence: CASSLLGTGNQETQYF.

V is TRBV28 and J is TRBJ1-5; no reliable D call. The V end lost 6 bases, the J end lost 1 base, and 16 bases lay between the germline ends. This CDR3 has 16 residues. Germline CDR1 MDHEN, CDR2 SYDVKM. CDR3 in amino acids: CASRPSAGMSNQPQHF. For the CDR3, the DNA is TGTGCCAGCAGACCCTCGGCGGGGATGAGCAATCAGCCCCAGCATTTT.

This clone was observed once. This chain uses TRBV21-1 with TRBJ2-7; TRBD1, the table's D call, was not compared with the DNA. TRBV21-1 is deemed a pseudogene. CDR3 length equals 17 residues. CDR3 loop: CASSKRGRKSPSYEQYF. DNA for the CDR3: TGTGCCAGCAGCAAAAGGGGCAGGAAAAGCCCATCCTACGAGCAGTACTTC.

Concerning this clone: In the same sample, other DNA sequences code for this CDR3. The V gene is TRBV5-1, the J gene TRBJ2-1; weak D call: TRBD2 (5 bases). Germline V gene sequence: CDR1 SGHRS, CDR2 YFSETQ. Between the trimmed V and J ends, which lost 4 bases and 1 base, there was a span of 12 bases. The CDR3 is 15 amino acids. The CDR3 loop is CASSPDSVSYNEQFF. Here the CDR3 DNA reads TGCGCCAGCAGCCCGGACTCCGTATCCTACAATGAGCAGTTCTTC.

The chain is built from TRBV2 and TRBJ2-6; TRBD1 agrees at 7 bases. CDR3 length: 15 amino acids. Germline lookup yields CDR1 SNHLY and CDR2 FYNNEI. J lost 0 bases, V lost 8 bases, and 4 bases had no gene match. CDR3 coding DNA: TGTGCCAGCGGGACAGTCCCCTCTGGGGCCAACGTCCTGACTTTC. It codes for CASGTVPSGANVLTF.

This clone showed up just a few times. CDR3 nucleotides: TGTGCCAGCAGTTCCCTTAAGACAGGGAGAAGTGGGCAGCCCCAGCATTTT. It translates to CASSSLKTGRSGQPQHF. V and J are TRBV28 and TRBJ1-5; 7 bases are shared with TRBD1. The CDR3 contains 17 residues. Trimming took 4 bases from V and 7 from J; bases not matched to a gene: 16. CDR1 is MDHEN and CDR2 is SYDVKM in the germline V gene.

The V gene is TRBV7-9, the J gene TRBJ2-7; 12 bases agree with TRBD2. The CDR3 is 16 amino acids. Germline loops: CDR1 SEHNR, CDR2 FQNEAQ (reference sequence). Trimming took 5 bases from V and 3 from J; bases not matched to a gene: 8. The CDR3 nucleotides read TGTGCCAGCAGCCCACCGACTAGCGGGAGTCACTACGAGCAGTACTTC. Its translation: CASSPPTSGSHYEQYF.

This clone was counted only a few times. The CDR3 region is CASRRSGTGDEKLFF. The CDR3 coding sequence is TGTGCCAGCAGGCGCTCCGGGACAGGGGATGAAAAACTGTTTTTT. This rearrangement joins TRBV7-8 to TRBJ1-4; 10 bases are a match to TRBD1. V was pared by 6 bases and J by 6 bases, with 7 bases of the junction left unmatched. Germline V gives CDR1 SGHVS, CDR2 FQNEAQ. The CDR3 has 15 amino acids. Using reference TRBV7-8 and TRBJ1-4 for the parts outside the CDR3, the full variable domain is GAGVSQSPRYKVAKRGQDVALRCDPISGHVSLFWYQQALGQGPEFLTYFQNEAQLDKSGLPSDRFFAERPEGSVSTLKIQRTQQEDSAVYLCASRRSGTGDEKLFFGSGTQLSVL.

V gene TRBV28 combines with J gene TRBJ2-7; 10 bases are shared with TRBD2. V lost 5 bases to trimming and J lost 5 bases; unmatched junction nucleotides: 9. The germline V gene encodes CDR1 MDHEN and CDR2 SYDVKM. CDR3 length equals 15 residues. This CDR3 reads CASSPIASGSDEQYF. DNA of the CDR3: TGTGCCAGCAGTCCCATTGCTAGCGGGAGCGACGAGCAGTACTTC.

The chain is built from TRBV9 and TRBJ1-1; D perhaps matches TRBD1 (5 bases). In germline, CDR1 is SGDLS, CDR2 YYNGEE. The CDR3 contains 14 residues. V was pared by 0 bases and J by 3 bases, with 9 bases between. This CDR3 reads CASSVGGVDTEAFF. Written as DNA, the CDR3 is TGTGCCAGCAGCGTAGGGGGCGTCGACACTGAAGCTTTCTTT.